This T cell receptor beta chain was identified in a study of shared clonotypes between healthy human individuals. Naive CD8 isolation took CD45RO-negative cells positively selected for CCR7 and excluded terminally differentiated effector memory CD45RA+ cells. Only in-frame clones appear in the TCRdb table, and some are missing; sequencing was by immunoSEQ multiplex PCR. The repertoire includes millions of clones, roughly 91% of them detected once, and more than 1.5% sits in the top ten. V was pared by 6 bases and J by 7 bases, with 18 bases between. The V gene's germline CDR1 is MNHEY and CDR2 SMNVEV (reference sequence). This CDR3 contains 15 residues.

This clonotype originated in a man aged 18-30 years in good health. Some clones in this sample may be carry-over from other donors' samples. This rearrangement joins TRBV27 to TRBJ1-4; D possibly corresponds to TRBD1 (6 bases). The sequencing input was naive CD8+ T cells from PBMCs. CDR3 sequence: CASSLDGEGGEKLFF. The CDR3, as DNA: TGTGCCAGCAGCCTAGATGGGGAAGGGGGTGAAAAACTGTTTTTT. The full variable domain, its missing parts supplied by reference TRBV27 and TRBJ1-4, is EAQVTQNPRYLITVTGKKLTVTCSQNMNHEYMSWYRQDPGLGLRQIYYSMNVEVTDKGDVPEGYKVSRKEKRNFPLILESPSPNQTSLYFCASSLDGEGGEKLFFGSGTQLSVL.